A selection of T cell receptor beta chains follows, all from one sample in a study of post-analysis software for immune sequencing data. TCRdb re-analysed the PCR reads in MiXCR, keeping a single row per CDR3 protein. The table records around 770,000 distinct CDR3 sequences, roughly 46% of them present only once. The sample consisted of blood. The receptors come from a girl aged 5 to 17 with multiple sclerosis. CDR3s include the opening cysteine and the closing phenylalanine or tryptophan. The D gene is left open where the match is weak. The size of a clone is reported for some rows only, either as once, few or many, or as a class for expanded clones.

>TRBV7-3|TRBJ2-1|many|-
CASSLGVGNEQFF
TGTGCCAGCAGCTTGGGGGTCGGGAATGAGCAGTTCTTC
>TRBV5-5|TRBJ2-5|-|-
CASSLGPLLSYNEQYF
TGTGCCAGCAGCTTGGGACCACTGCTTTCCTACAATGAGCAGTACTTC
>TRBV9|TRBJ2-1|-|-
CASSVDQGLSYNEQFF
TGTGCCAGCAGCGTAGACCAGGGGCTCTCCTACAATGAGCAGTTCTTC
>TRBV7-2|TRBJ2-7|-|-
CASSREPLTYEQYF
TGTGCCAGCAGCCGAGAGCCCCTCACCTACGAGCAGTACTTC
>TRBV24-1|TRBJ1-2|-|-
CATSEEGGSEEEGYTF
TGTGCCACCAGTGAGGAGGGCGGTTCGGAAGAAGAGGGCTACACCTTC
>TRBV24-1|TRBJ2-1|-|-
CATSASRGSSYNEQFF
TGTGCCACCAGTGCAAGTAGGGGGAGCTCCTACAATGAGCAGTTCTTC
>TRBV29-1|TRBJ2-4|few|TRBD2
CSGTSGDDIQYF
TGCAGCGGGACTAGCGGAGATGACATTCAGTACTTC
>TRBV21-1|TRBJ2-1|few|-
CASSPTRLAGTGIDEQFF
TGTGCCAGCAGCCCCACCAGGCTAGCCGGAACGGGTATCGATGAGCAGTTCTTC
>TRBV7-9|TRBJ2-5|-|TRBD2
CASSGSGTGETQYF
TGTGCCAGCAGCGGTAGCGGGACGGGTGAGACCCAGTACTTC
>TRBV12-3/TRBV12-4|TRBJ2-7|few|-
CASSSGGDRREQYF
TGTGCCAGCAGTTCCGGCGGGGATAGGAGGGAGCAGTACTTC
>TRBV20-1|TRBJ2-7|-|-
CSANRDGTYEQYF
TGCAGTGCTAACCGGGACGGTACCTACGAGCAGTACTTC
>TRBV7-9|TRBJ1-1|few|-
CASSSGGNTEAFF
TGTGCCAGCAGTTCGGGGGGTAACACTGAAGCTTTCTTT
>TRBV15|TRBJ2-1|-|-
CAIRRASDEQFF
TGTGCCATCCGCCGAGCTAGCGATGAGCAGTTCTTC
>TRBV20-1|TRBJ2-3|few|TRBD2
CSAVWGGGTDTQYF
TGCAGTGCTGTATGGGGGGGGGGCACAGATACGCAGTATTTT
>TRBV5-1|TRBJ2-5|-|TRBD2
CASSLQPGLEETQYF
TGCGCCAGCAGCTTGCAACCGGGACTAGAAGAGACCCAGTACTTC
>TRBV7-9|TRBJ2-7|-|TRBD1
CASSTTRQGSPWEQYF
TGTGCCAGCAGCACAACTCGACAGGGGAGCCCCTGGGAGCAGTACTTC
>TRBV6-5|TRBJ2-3|few|-
CASRSRDTLFTDTQYF
TGTGCCAGCAGATCCCGGGACACACTTTTCACAGATACGCAGTATTTT
>TRBV27|TRBJ2-7|-|TRBD2
CASSFQREAREQYF
TGTGCCAGCAGTTTCCAGCGGGAGGCTCGCGAGCAGTACTTC
>TRBV20-1|TRBJ2-1|few|-
CSAWDYNEQFF
TGCAGTGCCTGGGATTACAATGAGCAGTTCTTC
>TRBV28|TRBJ1-3|-|-
CATDDSSGNTIYF
TGTGCCACCGACGACAGCTCTGGAAACACCATATATTTT
>TRBV7-8|TRBJ2-7|few|-
CASTSDPRGEQYF
TGTGCCAGCACCTCGGACCCGCGCGGCGAGCAGTACTTC
>TRBV24-1|TRBJ1-1|-|-
CATRGAHAQSEAFF
TGTGCCACCAGGGGGGCCCACGCGCAGAGTGAAGCTTTCTTT
>TRBV5-1|TRBJ2-5|-|-
CASSLERAQETQYF
TGCGCCAGCAGCTTGGAGCGGGCCCAAGAGACCCAGTACTTC
>TRBV28|TRBJ2-7|-|-
CASSFRADNEQYF
TGTGCCAGCAGTTTTCGGGCAGACAATGAGCAGTACTTC
>TRBV12-3/TRBV12-4|TRBJ2-7|once|-
CASSFWVIGSTRSSYEQYF
TGTGCCAGCAGTTTTTGGGTCATTGGATCCACCAGGAGCTCCTACGAGCAGTACTTC
>TRBV5-4|TRBJ2-7|few|TRBD2
CASSPGGLAGDTYEQYF
TGTGCCAGCAGCCCCGGTGGTCTAGCGGGAGACACCTACGAGCAGTACTTC
>TRBV12-3/TRBV12-4|TRBJ1-1|few|-
CASSSGAEAFF
TGTGCCAGCAGTTCCGGGGCTGAAGCTTTCTTT
>TRBV12-3/TRBV12-4|TRBJ1-5|-|-
CASSAEWGNQPQHF
TGTGCCAGCAGTGCTGAATGGGGCAATCAGCCCCAGCATTTT
>TRBV20-1|TRBJ2-1|-|TRBD2
CSGYGVGDKAGGFQQFF
TGCAGTGGCTACGGGGTAGGCGACAAAGCGGGAGGGTTTCAGCAGTTCTTC
>TRBV6-6|TRBJ1-1|few|-
CASHRGRGMNTEAFF
TGTGCCAGTCATAGGGGCCGGGGCATGAACACTGAAGCTTTCTTT
>TRBV7-8|TRBJ2-6|-|-
CASSLPDEAGANVLTF
TGTGCCAGCAGCTTACCGGACGAGGCTGGGGCCAACGTCCTGACTTTC
>TRBV28|TRBJ1-6|-|-
CASSLPRDFNSPLHF
TGTGCCAGCAGTCTCCCCCGGGACTTTAATTCACCCCTCCACTTT
>TRBV24-1|TRBJ1-2|-|-
CATSAAGRNYGYTF
TGTGCCACCAGTGCGGCAGGGAGGAACTATGGCTACACCTTC
>TRBV6-6|TRBJ1-5|-|TRBD1
CASTYGTVQPQHF
TGTGCCAGCACCTATGGGACAGTCCAGCCCCAGCATTTT
>TRBV7-2|TRBJ2-7|few|TRBD2
CASSRPGTSIADEQYF
TGTGCCAGCAGCCGCCCCGGGACTAGCATCGCCGACGAGCAGTACTTC